Each of the 27 T cell receptor beta chains below was sequenced from the same sample in a study of cytomegalovirus exposure and HLA in healthy donors. The PCR was carried out with 60 Vbeta primers and 13 Jbeta primers. Here immunoSEQ multiplex PCR was the method, and the copy in TCRdb shows in-frame clones only, minus some. The sample consists of roughly 160,000 clones, about four fifths of them appearing once. The sample was PBMCs. The receptors here all came from a man aged 50-60 years in good health and CMV-seropositive.

J is TRBJ1-1 and V is TRBV30; D is undetermined. Trimming stripped 8 bases from V and 1 base from J, with 11 bases between. From germline, CDR1 is GTSNPN and CDR2 SVGIG (reference sequence). The CDR3 is 12 residues long. The CDR3 loop is CAVKGANTEAFF. The CDR3 nucleotides read TGTGCCGTAAAGGGAGCGAACACTGAAGCTTTCTTT.

V is TRBV9 and J is TRBJ1-2; TRBD1 agrees at 8 bases. Trimming at V came to 1 base and at J to 4 bases, leaving 6 bases not matched to a gene. The CDR3 sequence is 15 residues long. CDR1 is SGDLS, CDR2 YYNGEE, per germline. CDR3 DNA sequence: TGTGCCAGCAGCGTAAGTTCAGGGGGCAGCTATGGCTACACCTTC. It is translated as CASSVSSGGSYGYTF.

J is TRBJ2-1 and V is TRBV5-1; 12 nucleotides match TRBD2. The V segment lost 0 bases and the J segment 8 bases; nucleotides outside the gene matches: 9. The CDR3 consists of 17 residues. Germline V gene data show CDR1 as SGHRS and CDR2 as YFSETQ. In nucleotides, the CDR3 is TGCGCCAGCAGCTTGGTACTAGCGGGAGGAAGGGGGGATGAGCAGTTCTTC. Protein: CASSLVLAGGRGDEQFF. Complete variable domain (other parts from reference TRBV5-1 and TRBJ2-1): KAGVTQTPRYLIKTRGQQVTLSCSPISGHRSVSWYQQTPGQGLQFLFEYFSETQRNKGNFPGRFSGRQFSNSRSEMNVSTLELGDSALYLCASSLVLAGGRGDEQFFGPGTRLTVL.

This clone occurred once. CDR3 region: CASSLYRAYNSPLHF. The CDR3 DNA sequence: TGTGCCAGCAGTTTGTACAGGGCGTATAATTCACCCCTCCACTTT. This sequence joins TRBV27 and TRBJ1-6, with D possibly matching TRBD1 (6 bases). V gave up 3 bases and J gave up 4 bases, with 10 bases separating them. Germline V gene lookup returns CDR1 MNHEY and CDR2 SMNVEV (reference sequence). The CDR3 extends over 15 amino acids.

The J gene is TRBJ2-7, the V gene TRBV18, with TRBD1 matching over 10 bases. V lost 3 bases to trimming and J lost 8 bases; unmatched junction nucleotides: 10. The CDR3 has 15 amino acids. In germline, CDR1 is KGHSH, CDR2 LQKENI. CDR3 amino acids: CASSPPGQGEIKQYF. DNA for the CDR3: TGTGCCAGCTCACCGCCAGGACAGGGGGAAATCAAGCAGTACTTC.

The rearrangement joins TRBV27 to TRBJ2-5; 10 positions match TRBD2. Germline assignment: CDR1 MNHEY and CDR2 SMNVEV (reference sequence). The V segment lost 4 bases and the J segment 3 bases; nucleotides outside the gene matches: 5. This CDR3 region has 15 residues. Here the CDR3 reads CASSSPTSGEETQYF. CDR3 nucleotide sequence: TGTGCCAGCAGTTCCCCCACTAGCGGGGAAGAGACCCAGTACTTC.

As concerns this clone: Other DNA sequences in the same sample also yield this CDR3. The chain has TRBV7-2 and TRBJ2-2; tentatively, D is TRBD1 (6 bases). Germline V CDR1 and CDR2: SGHTA, FQGNSA. This CDR3 has 15 residues. The V and J ends lost 2 bases and 3 bases respectively, with 10 bases between them. The CDR3 DNA is TGTGCCAGCAGCTTACGCAGGGGAGACACCGGGGAGCTGTTTTTT. Its translation: CASSLRRGDTGELFF.

This chain uses TRBV6-5 with TRBJ2-7; a weak D match, TRBD2 (5 bases). Trimming removed 0 bases from V and 5 bases from J, with 11 bases in between. The length of the CDR3 is 14 residues. CDR1 and CDR2 from the germline V gene are MNHEY and SVGAGI. The CDR3 here is CASSYSTRVDEQYF. CDR3 nucleotide sequence: TGTGCCAGCAGTTACTCTACTAGGGTCGACGAGCAGTACTTC.

The gene calls are TRBV28 and TRBJ1-1; the D gene is possibly TRBD1 (6 bases). CDR1 is MDHEN and CDR2 is SYDVKM in the germline V gene. The CDR3 extends over 16 amino acids. Trimming took 5 bases from V and 0 from J, leaving 16 bases between them. DNA of the CDR3: TGTGCCAGCAGTATAAGACAGGAACTGGTGAACACTGAAGCTTTCTTT. Protein: CASSIRQELVNTEAFF.

The V and J genes are TRBV18 and TRBJ2-5; 11 nucleotides agree with TRBD1. J gave up 5 bases and V 5 bases, and 16 bases lay outside the gene matches. CDR1 and CDR2 from the germline V gene are KGHSH and LQKENI. CDR3 size: 18 residues. CDR3 loop: CASSLGQGAYDAEETQYF. Written as DNA, the CDR3 is TGTGCCAGCTCATTAGGACAGGGGGCTTACGATGCTGAGGAGACCCAGTACTTC.

The rearrangement joins TRBV28 to TRBJ2-7; 9 positions agree with TRBD2. Germline V gene lookup returns CDR1 MDHEN and CDR2 SYDVKM. The CDR3 totals 13 residues. The J segment lost 4 bases and the V segment lost 9 bases, leaving 7 bases of the junction unmatched. The CDR3 sequence: CASGVSGRYEQYF. The CDR3 DNA reads TGTGCCAGTGGGGTTAGCGGGAGATACGAGCAGTACTTC. Based on the CDR3 plus reference TRBV28 and TRBJ2-7, the full variable domain is DVKVTQSSRYLVKRTGEKVFLECVQDMDHENMFWYRQDPGLGLRLIYFSYDVKMKEKGDIPEGYSVSREKKERFSLILESASTNQTSMYLCASGVSGRYEQYFGPGTRLTVT.

This clone was seen only a few times. The J gene is TRBJ2-1, the V gene TRBV7-6; TRBD1 matches at 9 bases. This CDR3 is 15 amino acids long. Germline V lookup: CDR1 SGHVS, CDR2 FNYEAQ. V shed 4 bases, J shed 9 bases, and the junction held 10 bases outside the gene matches. Here the CDR3 reads CASSYGTGLYVEQFF. The DNA for the CDR3 is TGTGCCAGCAGCTACGGGACAGGGTTATACGTTGAGCAGTTCTTC.

The CDR3 DNA reads TGTGCCATCAAGATTACCGGGACAGGGAATGAGCAGTTCTTC. Translated: CAIKITGTGNEQFF. The V call is TRBV10-3, the J call TRBJ2-1; 9 nucleotides align to TRBD1. The CDR3 runs to 14 residues. Germline V gene data show CDR1 as ENHRY and CDR2 as SYGVKD. Trimming cost V 7 bases and J 7 bases; bases outside gene matches: 8.

This rearrangement joins TRBV28 to TRBJ2-1, with TRBD2 identical over 10 bases. Unmatched junction bases numbered 8, after V lost 6 bases and J lost 9 bases. CDR1 is MDHEN and CDR2 is SYDVKM in the germline V gene. There are 14 residues in the CDR3. The CDR3 here is CASRASGGVAEQFF. In DNA, the CDR3 is TGTGCCAGCAGAGCGAGCGGGGGGGTCGCTGAGCAGTTCTTC.

This clone was seen just once. This chain links TRBV25-1 with TRBJ2-5; tentative D call: TRBD2 (6 bases). The germline gives CDR1 MGHDK, CDR2 SYGVNS. The V gene lost 0 bases and the J gene lost 2 bases, with 19 bases spanning the gap. The CDR3 spans 18 residues. CDR3 residues: CASSEYAGRFHRQETQYF. The CDR3 DNA follows: TGTGCCAGCAGTGAATATGCAGGGAGGTTTCATCGGCAAGAGACCCAGTACTTC. Full variable domain (outside the CDR3, taken from reference TRBV25-1 and TRBJ2-5): EADIYQTPRYLVIGTGKKITLECSQTMGHDKMYWYQQDPGMELHLIHYSYGVNSTEKGDLSSESTVSRIRTEHFPLTLESARPSHTSQYLCASSEYAGRFHRQETQYFGPGTRLLVL.

This clone has more than one count but fewer than ten. The chain combines TRBV7-2 with TRBJ2-4; D is perhaps TRBD2 (5 bases). CDR3 length: 17 amino acids. CDR1 is SGHTA and CDR2 is FQGNSA in the germline V gene. V lost 0 bases, J lost 5 bases, and 17 bases lay in between. As DNA, the CDR3 is TGTGCCAGCAGCTTAGCTGCTCGCCGGGGTTGGGAAAACATTCAGTACTTC. This translates into CASSLAARRGWENIQYF.

CDR3 residues: CASSTPQGYISYTF. In DNA form, the CDR3 reads TGTGCCAGCAGTACCCCACAGGGTTACATCTCCTACACCTTC. This chain uses TRBV6-6 with TRBJ1-2; D may be TRBD1 (6 bases). V was cut by 5 bases and J by 10 bases, with 20 bases left in between. The CDR3 consists of 14 residues. Per the germline V gene, CDR1 is MNHNY and CDR2 is SVGAGI (reference sequence).

The chain has TRBV30 and TRBJ2-2, with 9 bases aligning to TRBD1. The CDR3 spans 16 residues. J was trimmed by 1 base and V by 4 bases; bases with no gene match: 7. Germline-derived CDR1 and CDR2 are GTSNPN and SVGIG (reference sequence). The CDR3 is CAWKLQGALNTGELFF. The CDR3 bases are TGTGCCTGGAAGCTACAGGGGGCGTTGAACACCGGGGAGCTGTTTTTT.

The chain carries TRBV7-2 and TRBJ2-1; 9 bases are shared with TRBD2. The CDR3 is made up of 14 amino acids. The J segment lost 7 bases and the V segment lost 1 base, leaving 2 bases of the junction unmatched. CDR1 and CDR2 from the germline V gene are SGHTA and FQGNSA. Written as DNA, the CDR3 is TGTGCCAGCAGCTTAGTCCTAGCGGGGAATGAGCAGTTCTTC. It translates to CASSLVLAGNEQFF.

The table lists this clone with a few counts. The V call is TRBV5-1, the J call TRBJ2-7, with TRBD2 matching 12 bases. Trimming at V came to 4 bases and at J to 5 bases, leaving 4 bases not matched to a gene. CDR1 SGHRS and CDR2 YFSETQ come from the germline V gene. The CDR3 runs to 14 residues. The CDR3 is CASSASGRVDEQYF. For the CDR3, the DNA is TGCGCCAGCAGCGCTAGCGGGAGGGTCGACGAGCAGTACTTC. The variable domain in full, with the rest retrieved from reference TRBV5-1 and TRBJ2-7, is KAGVTQTPRYLIKTRGQQVTLSCSPISGHRSVSWYQQTPGQGLQFLFEYFSETQRNKGNFPGRFSGRQFSNSRSEMNVSTLELGDSALYLCASSASGRVDEQYFGPGTRLTVT.

The rearrangement uses TRBV6-1 and TRBJ2-3, with 8 bases identical to TRBD2. The length of the CDR3 is 17 residues. V gave up 1 base and J gave up 4 bases; unmatched junction bases: 10. Germline V gene sequence: CDR1 MNHNS, CDR2 SASEGT. The CDR3 DNA sequence: TGTGCCAGCAGTGAAGGCCGACTAGCGTCGGGGGCAGATACGCAGTATTTT. Residues: CASSEGRLASGADTQYF.

The chain has TRBV7-2 and TRBJ1-1; the D is unclear. The CDR3 is made up of 16 amino acids. From germline, CDR1 is SGHTA and CDR2 FQGNSA. V lost 5 bases to trimming and J lost 4 bases, with 20 bases between them. The CDR3 here is CASSPGTYMGVTEAFF. The CDR3, as DNA: TGTGCCAGCAGCCCGGGAACTTATATGGGCGTCACTGAAGCTTTCTTT. The variable domain in full, completed from reference TRBV7-2 and TRBJ1-1, reads GAGVSQSPSNKVTEKGKDVELRCDPISGHTALYWYRQSLGQGLEFLIYFQGNSAPDKSGLPSDRFSAERTGGSVSTLTIQRTQQEDSAVYLCASSPGTYMGVTEAFFGQGTRLTVV.

This clone was counted once. Here the CDR3 DNA reads TGTGCCAGTAGTGCCACAGGGGAATATGGCTACACCTTC. The encoded protein is CASSATGEYGYTF. The genes are TRBV19 and TRBJ1-2, with 7 bases matching TRBD1. The CDR3 is 13 residues long. With V trimmed by 5 bases and J by 5 bases, 5 bases remained unmatched. Germline CDR1 reads LNHDA; CDR2 reads SQIVND (reference sequence).

This clone was found once. The V and J genes are TRBV27 and TRBJ2-3; 14 nucleotides line up with TRBD2. V trimming: 9 bases; J trimming: 4 bases; junction bases outside the gene matches: 18. Germline V gives CDR1 MNHEY, CDR2 SMNVEV (reference sequence). The CDR3 totals 19 residues. CDR3 nucleotides: TGTGCCAGTGGTCCTCGGGGACTAGCGGGAGTCAGACGAGCAGATACGCAGTATTTT. It encodes CASGPRGLAGVRRADTQYF.

This clone appeared a single time. The rearrangement joins TRBV6-1 to TRBJ1-5; 8 bases are a match to TRBD1. V lost 3 bases and J lost 2; bases outside the gene matches: 9. Per the germline V gene, CDR1 is MNHNS and CDR2 is SASEGT. This CDR3 region has 17 residues. The DNA for the CDR3 is TGTGCCAGCAGTGAGTCGCGGGGACAGGTTGGCAATCAGCCCCAGCATTTT. This sequence encodes CASSESRGQVGNQPQHF.

This chain joins TRBV5-7 and TRBJ2-7; TRBD1 matches at 7 bases. TRBV5-7 is an open reading frame whose function is uncertain. The J segment lost 3 bases and the V segment lost 3 bases, leaving 6 bases of the junction unmatched. The length of the CDR3 is 14 residues. CDR3 nucleotides: TGTGCCAGCAGCTCACATAGGGACAGCTACGAGCAGTACTTC. Residues: CASSSHRDSYEQYF.

This clone appeared a single time. The chain links TRBV2 to TRBJ1-4; D is uncertain. The CDR3 runs 15 residues. Germline values: CDR1 SNHLY, CDR2 FYNNEI. The ends were cut back, 3 bases at V and 3 bases at J, with 11 bases in the middle. CDR3 amino acids: CASSEPREANEKLFF. DNA of the CDR3: TGTGCCAGCAGTGAGCCGAGGGAGGCTAATGAAAAACTGTTTTTT.